These T cell receptor beta chains were read from a single sample in a study of shared clonotypes between healthy human individuals. TCRdb's copy holds only in-frame clones and misses some; the assay was immunoSEQ multiplex PCR. The sample yields more than 2 million clones, over 85% seen once. Source material: naive CD8+ T cells from PBMCs. Receptors were obtained from a young man in good health. Some clones in this sample may be carry-over from other donors' samples. CDR3s include the opening cysteine and the closing phenylalanine or tryptophan. A D gene is named only where the DNA matches it firmly.

14,TRBD1,TRBV7-6,TRBJ2-7,CASSSGQAPYEQYF,TGTGCCAGCAGCTCGGGACAGGCCCCCTACGAGCAGTACTTC
15,NA,TRBV4-1,TRBJ1-2,CASSQPGVQIYGYTF,TGCGCCAGCAGCCAGCCAGGGGTGCAGATCTATGGCTACACCTTC
13,TRBD2,TRBV7-9,TRBJ2-1,CASEVAGHHEQFF,TGTGCCAGCGAGGTAGCGGGACATCATGAGCAGTTCTTC
12,NA,TRBV19,TRBJ2-6,CAGSTGANVLTF,TGTGCCGGAAGCACTGGGGCCAACGTCCTGACTTTC
16,TRBD2,TRBV7-9,TRBJ2-1,CASSFSGTSGSEEQFF,TGTGCCAGCAGCTTTTCCGGGACTAGCGGGAGTGAGGAGCAGTTCTTC
15,NA,TRBV29-1,TRBJ2-3,CSVDRLVRDTDTQYF,TGCAGCGTTGACCGGCTAGTTCGGGACACAGATACGCAGTATTTT
15,TRBD2,TRBV7-6,TRBJ2-7,CASSFGTSGSYEQYF,TGTGCCAGCAGCTTCGGGACTAGCGGCTCCTACGAGCAGTACTTC
16,NA,TRBV4-1,TRBJ2-5,CASSRIPTGDGETQYF,TGCGCCAGCAGCCGGATTCCGACCGGGGATGGCGAGACCCAGTACTTC
13,NA,TRBV10-3,TRBJ1-1,CAIIGVGETEAFF,TGTGCCATCATAGGAGTTGGCGAAACTGAAGCTTTCTTT
16,TRBD2,TRBV7-8,TRBJ2-1,CASSLGLAGTGNEQFF,TGTGCCAGCAGCTTAGGACTAGCGGGGACGGGGAATGAGCAGTTCTTC
15,TRBD1,TRBV30,TRBJ1-2,CAWSSTGGWSYGYTF,TGTGCCTGGAGTTCGACAGGGGGCTGGAGCTATGGCTACACCTTC
17,NA,TRBV9,TRBJ2-5,CASSPGFRDTFQETQYF,TGTGCCAGCAGCCCGGGGTTCCGAGACACCTTCCAAGAGACCCAGTACTTC
15,TRBD2,TRBV4-3,TRBJ2-1,CASSLGASGYNEQFF,TGCGCCAGCAGCCTTGGGGCTAGCGGCTACAATGAGCAGTTCTTC
16,TRBD2,TRBV7-2,TRBJ2-1,CASSSRTSGSYNEQFF,TGTGCCAGCAGCTCCAGGACTAGCGGGTCCTACAATGAGCAGTTCTTC
15,NA,TRBV9,TRBJ2-1,CASSVLNGVYNEQFF,TGTGCCAGCAGCGTACTCAACGGGGTCTACAATGAGCAGTTCTTC
14,NA,TRBV14,TRBJ2-7,CASSQDQDPYEQYF,TGTGCCAGCAGCCAAGATCAGGACCCCTACGAGCAGTACTTC
14,NA,TRBV11-2,TRBJ2-7,CASSFLSGAPEQYF,TGTGCCAGCAGCTTCTTATCGGGAGCTCCCGAGCAGTACTTC
15,NA,TRBV6-5,TRBJ2-5,CASSYSGDQQETQYF,TGTGCCAGCAGTTACTCGGGGGACCAACAAGAGACCCAGTACTTC